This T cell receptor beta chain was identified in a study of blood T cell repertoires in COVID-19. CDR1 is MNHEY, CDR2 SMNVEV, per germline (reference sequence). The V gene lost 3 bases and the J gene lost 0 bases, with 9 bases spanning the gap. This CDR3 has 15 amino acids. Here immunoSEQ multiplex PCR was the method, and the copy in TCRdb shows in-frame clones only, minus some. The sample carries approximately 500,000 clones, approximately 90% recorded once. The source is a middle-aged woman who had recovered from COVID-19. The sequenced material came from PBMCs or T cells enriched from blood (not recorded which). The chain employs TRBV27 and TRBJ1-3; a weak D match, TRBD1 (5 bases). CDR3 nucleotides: TGTGCCAGCAGTTTCGACAGTAGCTCTGGAAACACCATATATTTT. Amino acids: CASSFDSSSGNTIYF.